The rows below give T cell receptor beta chains drawn from one sample of a study of T cells after yellow fever vaccination. Each CDR3 protein gets one entry after TCRdb re-called the 5' RACE reads with MiXCR. The sample records under 100,000 distinct CDR3 sequences, approximately 5.5% being singletons. The sample in question was CD8+ T cells sorted from PBMCs, obtained 10 days after the yellow fever booster vaccination. The receptors originated from a man between 18 and 29 years old who received the YFV17D yellow fever vaccine. Both conserved end residues are part of each CDR3. Fields, in order: CDR3 protein, CDR3 DNA, clone size, V gene, J gene, D gene. D genes are given only for firm matches. Clone size is not always given. Where it is, it says once, few, many or a class for expanded clones.

CDR3: CSVDYGVDEQFF; DNA: TGCAGCGTTGATTATGGGGTCGATGAGCAGTTCTTC; size: -; V: TRBV29-1; J: TRBJ2-1; D: -
CDR3: CASSVGLAGGRNEQFF; DNA: TGTGCCAGCAGCGTAGGCCTAGCGGGGGGGCGGAATGAGCAGTTCTTC; size: -; V: TRBV9; J: TRBJ2-1; D: TRBD2
CDR3: CASSLFTGLVSTGELFF; DNA: TGTGCCAGCAGCCTCTTTACTGGGCTCGTATCCACCGGGGAGCTGTTTTTT; size: few; V: TRBV3-1; J: TRBJ2-2; D: -
CDR3: CASSSLGTGNYGYTF; DNA: TGTGCCAGCAGCAGCCTAGGAACTGGGAACTATGGCTACACCTTC; size: few; V: TRBV21-1; J: TRBJ1-2; D: -
CDR3: CASSLELAGGETQYF; DNA: TGCGCCAGCAGCCTGGAACTAGCGGGGGGAGAGACCCAGTACTTC; size: many; V: TRBV4-1; J: TRBJ2-5; D: TRBD2
CDR3: CSASGAPTYNEQFF; DNA: TGCAGTGCGAGTGGGGCGCCTACCTACAATGAGCAGTTCTTC; size: few; V: TRBV20-1; J: TRBJ2-1; D: -
CDR3: CSASPFGLQETQYF; DNA: TGCAGTGCCTCTCCCTTTGGCCTCCAAGAGACCCAGTACTTC; size: -; V: TRBV20-1; J: TRBJ2-5; D: -
CDR3: CASSLALGQGPAFF; DNA: TGCGCCAGCAGCTTGGCCTTGGGACAGGGCCCAGCTTTCTTT; size: -; V: TRBV5-1; J: TRBJ1-1; D: TRBD1
CDR3: CASRGTGPGYTF; DNA: TGTGCCAGCAGAGGGACAGGGCCTGGCTACACCTTC; size: -; V: TRBV25-1; J: TRBJ1-2; D: TRBD1
CDR3: CSVAGGIRQETQYF; DNA: TGCAGCGTTGCCGGGGGGATAAGACAAGAGACCCAGTACTTC; size: many; V: TRBV29-1; J: TRBJ2-5; D: TRBD2
CDR3: CASSYPADTQYF; DNA: TGTGCCAGCAGCTATCCCGCAGATACGCAGTATTTT; size: -; V: TRBV7-6; J: TRBJ2-3; D: -
CDR3: CASSFGTSGYEQYF; DNA: TGTGCCAGCAGCTTCGGGACTAGCGGCTACGAGCAGTACTTC; size: few; V: TRBV7-2; J: TRBJ2-7; D: TRBD2
CDR3: CASSLGSLPNYGYTF; DNA: TGTGCCAGCAGCTTGGGAAGCCTCCCTAACTATGGCTACACCTTC; size: -; V: TRBV5-4; J: TRBJ1-2; D: -
CDR3: CASLPGGGSYNEQFF; DNA: TGTGCCAGCCTTCCGGGGGGAGGATCCTACAATGAGCAGTTCTTC; size: -; V: TRBV7-9; J: TRBJ2-1; D: TRBD2
CDR3: CAWSLRGGGTDTQYF; DNA: TGTGCCTGGAGCTTGCGGGGGGGTGGCACAGATACGCAGTATTTT; size: -; V: TRBV30; J: TRBJ2-3; D: TRBD2
CDR3: CASSQDARGETQYF; DNA: TGTGCCAGCAGCCAAGATGCCCGGGGGGAGACCCAGTACTTC; size: few; V: TRBV4-2; J: TRBJ2-5; D: -
CDR3: CATSDLGGIDYNEQFF; DNA: TGTGCCACCAGTGATTTAGGAGGGATCGACTACAATGAGCAGTTCTTC; size: few; V: TRBV24-1; J: TRBJ2-1; D: -
CDR3: CASSPTVAIEQFF; DNA: TGTGCCAGCAGTCCGACAGTTGCCATTGAGCAGTTCTTC; size: -; V: TRBV12-3/TRBV12-4; J: TRBJ2-1; D: -
CDR3: CASSQEARGSTGELFF; DNA: TGCGCCAGCAGCCAAGAGGCCAGGGGAAGTACCGGGGAGCTGTTTTTT; size: few; V: TRBV4-3; J: TRBJ2-2; D: -
CDR3: CASSPRAGGLNNEQFF; DNA: TGCGCCAGCAGCCCCCGTGCGGGGGGGCTCAACAATGAGCAGTTCTTC; size: few; V: TRBV4-1; J: TRBJ2-1; D: TRBD2
CDR3: CASSLGLRQPQHF; DNA: TGTGCCAGCAGCTTGGGATTACGGCAGCCCCAGCATTTT; size: -; V: TRBV5-6; J: TRBJ1-5; D: -
CDR3: CASSLAGSLYTDTQYF; DNA: TGTGCCAGCAGTTTAGCCGGGAGTCTGTACACAGATACGCAGTATTTT; size: few; V: TRBV27; J: TRBJ2-3; D: -
CDR3: CASSFIGGGHRDTGELFF; DNA: TGTGCCAGCAGTTTCATCGGGGGGGGCCATCGGGACACCGGGGAGCTGTTTTTT; size: few; V: TRBV6-5; J: TRBJ2-2; D: TRBD2
CDR3: CASSLRDREGEQYF; DNA: TGTGCCAGCAGCCTCCGGGACAGGGAGGGAGAGCAGTACTTC; size: -; V: TRBV7-9; J: TRBJ2-7; D: TRBD1
CDR3: CASSLYSGGDFPEQFF; DNA: TGTGCCAGCAGCTTATATAGCGGGGGGGACTTTCCTGAGCAGTTCTTC; size: few; V: TRBV7-6; J: TRBJ2-1; D: TRBD2
CDR3: CASSPLVESGELFF; DNA: TGTGCCAGCAGTCCCCTCGTGGAGTCCGGGGAGCTGTTTTTT; size: -; V: TRBV27; J: TRBJ2-2; D: -
CDR3: CASSQDGLGDGYTF; DNA: TGCGCCAGCAGCCAAGATGGCCTCGGAGACGGCTACACCTTC; size: -; V: TRBV4-3; J: TRBJ1-2; D: -
CDR3: CASSYSEGGAQEDEQFF; DNA: TGTGCCAGCAGTTACTCGGAAGGGGGGGCCCAAGAGGATGAGCAGTTCTTC; size: few; V: TRBV6-5; J: TRBJ2-1; D: -
CDR3: CASSPSGGAGRETQYF; DNA: TGTGCCAGCAGTCCATCAGGGGGGGCCGGGAGGGAGACCCAGTACTTC; size: -; V: TRBV12-3/TRBV12-4; J: TRBJ2-5; D: -
CDR3: CSARDFTVNYGYTF; DNA: TGCAGTGCTAGAGATTTTACAGTTAACTATGGCTACACCTTC; size: -; V: TRBV20-1; J: TRBJ1-2; D: -
CDR3: CSVDPDVGRGGSLHRYEQFF; DNA: TGCAGCGTTGACCCCGATGTCGGGCGGGGGGGATCTCTACACCGATATGAGCAGTTCTTC; size: few; V: TRBV29-1; J: TRBJ2-1; D: TRBD2
CDR3: CASSPGLGDEQYF; DNA: TGTGCCAGCAGCCCGGGCCTCGGGGACGAGCAGTACTTC; size: few; V: TRBV7-9; J: TRBJ2-7; D: -
CDR3: CASSVGLAGTGELFF; DNA: TGTGCCAGCAGCGTAGGTCTAGCGGGAACCGGGGAGCTGTTTTTT; size: many; V: TRBV9; J: TRBJ2-2; D: TRBD2
CDR3: CASTQPPGEKLFF; DNA: TGTGCCAGTACCCAACCTCCCGGGGAAAAACTGTTTTTT; size: -; V: TRBV12-3/TRBV12-4; J: TRBJ1-4; D: -
CDR3: CASSGPAGTDTQYF; DNA: TGTGCCAGCAGTGGCCCTGCGGGGACGGATACGCAGTATTTT; size: -; V: TRBV25-1; J: TRBJ2-3; D: -
CDR3: CASSLWSSLPMETQYF; DNA: TGTGCCAGCAGCTTGTGGAGCAGCTTACCTATGGAGACCCAGTACTTC; size: many; V: TRBV7-9; J: TRBJ2-5; D: -
CDR3: CASSIAAGLNQPQHF; DNA: TGTGCCAGTAGTATAGCGGCAGGGCTCAATCAGCCCCAGCATTTT; size: -; V: TRBV19; J: TRBJ1-5; D: -
CDR3: CSVEVSTGANYGYTF; DNA: TGCAGCGTTGAAGTGTCGACAGGAGCTAACTATGGCTACACCTTC; size: few; V: TRBV29-1; J: TRBJ1-2; D: -
CDR3: CASSRTGGYGETQYF; DNA: TGTGCCAGCAGTCGGACAGGGGGCTACGGGGAGACCCAGTACTTC; size: few; V: TRBV12-3/TRBV12-4; J: TRBJ2-5; D: TRBD1
CDR3: CASSSLLAGGHEQFF; DNA: TGTGCCAGCAGCTCCCTACTAGCGGGGGGTCATGAGCAGTTCTTC; size: many; V: TRBV7-9; J: TRBJ2-1; D: TRBD2
CDR3: CASSLRPSNQPQHF; DNA: TGTGCCAGCAGCTTACGACCCAGCAATCAGCCCCAGCATTTT; size: few; V: TRBV7-6; J: TRBJ1-5; D: -
CDR3: CASRKGRGAIYEQYF; DNA: TGTGCCAGCAGAAAGGGGCGGGGAGCCATCTACGAGCAGTACTTC; size: few; V: TRBV2; J: TRBJ2-7; D: -
CDR3: CASSYSLASGDKETQYF; DNA: TGTGCCAGCAGTTACTCGTTGGCTAGCGGGGATAAGGAGACCCAGTACTTC; size: few; V: TRBV6-5; J: TRBJ2-5; D: TRBD2
CDR3: CSARDPGQGGTEAFF; DNA: TGCAGTGCTAGGGACCCGGGACAGGGTGGAACTGAAGCTTTCTTT; size: few; V: TRBV20-1; J: TRBJ1-1; D: TRBD1
CDR3: CASSQAPTSTDTQYF; DNA: TGCGCCAGCAGCCAAGCACCCACTAGCACAGATACGCAGTATTTT; size: few; V: TRBV4-3; J: TRBJ2-3; D: -
CDR3: CSARTWKGDTEAFF; DNA: TGCAGTGCTAGGACCTGGAAAGGGGACACTGAAGCTTTCTTT; size: few; V: TRBV20-1; J: TRBJ1-1; D: -
CDR3: CASSQDRRGSGELFF; DNA: TGCGCCAGCAGCCAAGATAGGCGGGGCTCCGGGGAGCTGTTTTTT; size: -; V: TRBV4-3; J: TRBJ2-2; D: -
CDR3: CASSLTSGGNKETQYF; DNA: TGTGCCAGCAGCTTAACTAGCGGGGGGAATAAAGAGACCCAGTACTTC; size: few; V: TRBV11-2; J: TRBJ2-5; D: TRBD2
CDR3: CASSNRGYYYEQYF; DNA: TGTGCCAGCAGTAACAGAGGGTACTACTACGAGCAGTACTTC; size: few; V: TRBV6-2/TRBV6-3; J: TRBJ2-7; D: -